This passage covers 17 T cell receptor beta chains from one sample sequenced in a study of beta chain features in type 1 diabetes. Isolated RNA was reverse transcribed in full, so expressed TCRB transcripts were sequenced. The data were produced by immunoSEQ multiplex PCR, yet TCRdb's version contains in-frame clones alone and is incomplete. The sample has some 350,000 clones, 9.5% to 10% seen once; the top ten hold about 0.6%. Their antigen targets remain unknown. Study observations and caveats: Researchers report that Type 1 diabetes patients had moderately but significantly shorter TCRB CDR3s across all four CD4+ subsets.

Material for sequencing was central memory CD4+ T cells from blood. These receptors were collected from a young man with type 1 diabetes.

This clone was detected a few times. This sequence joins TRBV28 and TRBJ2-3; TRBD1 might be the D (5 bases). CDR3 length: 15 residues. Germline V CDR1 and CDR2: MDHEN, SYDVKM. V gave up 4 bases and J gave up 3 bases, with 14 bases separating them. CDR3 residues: CASSSGASGTDTQYF. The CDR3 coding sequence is TGTGCCAGCAGTTCAGGAGCCTCAGGGACAGATACGCAGTATTTT.

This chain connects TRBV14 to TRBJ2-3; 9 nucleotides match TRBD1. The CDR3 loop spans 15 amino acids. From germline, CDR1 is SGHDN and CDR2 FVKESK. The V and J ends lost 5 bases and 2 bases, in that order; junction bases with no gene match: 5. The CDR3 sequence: CASSYRTGDTDTQYF. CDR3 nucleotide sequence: TGTGCCAGCAGCTACAGGACAGGGGACACAGATACGCAGTATTTT.

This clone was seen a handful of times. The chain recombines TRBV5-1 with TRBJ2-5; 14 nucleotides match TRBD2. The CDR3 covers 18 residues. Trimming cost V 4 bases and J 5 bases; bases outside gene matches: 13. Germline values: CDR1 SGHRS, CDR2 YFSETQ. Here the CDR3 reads CASSTGTSGRYSEETQYF. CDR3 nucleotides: TGCGCCAGCAGCACTGGGACTAGCGGGAGATATAGCGAGGAGACCCAGTACTTC.

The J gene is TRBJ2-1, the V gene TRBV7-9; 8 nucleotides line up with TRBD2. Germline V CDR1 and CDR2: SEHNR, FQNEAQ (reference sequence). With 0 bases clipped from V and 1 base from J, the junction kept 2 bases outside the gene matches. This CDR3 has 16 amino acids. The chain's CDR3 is CASSLALAGSYNEQFF. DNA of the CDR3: TGTGCCAGCAGCTTAGCGCTAGCGGGTTCCTACAATGAGCAGTTCTTC.

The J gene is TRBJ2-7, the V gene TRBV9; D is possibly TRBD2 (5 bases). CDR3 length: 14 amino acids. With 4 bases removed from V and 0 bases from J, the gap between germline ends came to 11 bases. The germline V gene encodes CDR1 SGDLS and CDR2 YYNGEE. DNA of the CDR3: TGTGCCAGCAGCACCCTACTAGACTCCTACGAGCAGTACTTC. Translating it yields CASSTLLDSYEQYF.

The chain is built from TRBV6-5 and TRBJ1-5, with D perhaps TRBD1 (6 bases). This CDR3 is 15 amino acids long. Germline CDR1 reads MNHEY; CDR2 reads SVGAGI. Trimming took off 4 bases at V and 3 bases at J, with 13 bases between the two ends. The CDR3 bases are TGTGCCAGCAGTTCACTAGGGGGTCCCAATCAGCCCCAGCATTTT. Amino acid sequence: CASSSLGGPNQPQHF.

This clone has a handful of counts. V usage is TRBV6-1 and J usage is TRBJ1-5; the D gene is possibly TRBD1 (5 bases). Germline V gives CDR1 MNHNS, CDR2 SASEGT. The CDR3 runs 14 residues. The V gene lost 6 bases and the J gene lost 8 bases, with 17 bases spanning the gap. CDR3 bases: TGTGCCAGCAGGAACGTGGGGGGGGAGAAGCCCCAGCATTTT. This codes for CASRNVGGEKPQHF.

The chain's CDR3 is CASSYDNEQFF. CDR3 nucleotide sequence: TGTGCCAGCAGTTACGACAATGAGCAGTTCTTC. The chain uses TRBV6-5 and TRBJ2-1; no clear D gene. The CDR3 has 11 residues. Germline V CDR1 and CDR2: MNHEY, SVGAGI. V lost 2 bases and J lost 5, with 1 base in between.

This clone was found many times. For the CDR3, the DNA is TGTGCCAGCGGAATTCGGACAGGAAATTACGAGCAGTACTTC. Translation: CASGIRTGNYEQYF. The chain joins TRBV6-1 to TRBJ2-7; 7 nucleotides line up with TRBD1. V dropped 8 bases and J dropped 4; count of bases not matched to a gene: 11. In germline, CDR1 is MNHNS, CDR2 SASEGT. The CDR3 spans 14 residues.

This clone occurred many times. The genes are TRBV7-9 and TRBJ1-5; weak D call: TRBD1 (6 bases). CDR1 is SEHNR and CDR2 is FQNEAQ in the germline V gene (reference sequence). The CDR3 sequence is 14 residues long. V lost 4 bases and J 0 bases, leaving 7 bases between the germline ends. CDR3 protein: CASSYRDSNQPQHF. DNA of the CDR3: TGTGCCAGCAGCTACAGGGATAGCAATCAGCCCCAGCATTTT.

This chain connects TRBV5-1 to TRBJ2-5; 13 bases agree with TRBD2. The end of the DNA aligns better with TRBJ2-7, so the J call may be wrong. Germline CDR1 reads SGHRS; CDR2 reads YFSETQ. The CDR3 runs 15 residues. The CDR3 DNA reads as TGCGCCAGCACCGTTGGGACTAGCGGGAAGTACGAGCAGTACTTC. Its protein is CASTVGTSGKYEQYF.

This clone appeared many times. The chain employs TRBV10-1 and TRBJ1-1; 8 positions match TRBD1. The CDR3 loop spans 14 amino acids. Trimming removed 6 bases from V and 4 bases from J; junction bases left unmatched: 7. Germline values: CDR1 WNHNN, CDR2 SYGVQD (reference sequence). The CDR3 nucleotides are TGCGCCAGCAGGAAGACCCAGGGGGCCACTGAAGCTTTCTTT. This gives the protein CASRKTQGATEAFF.

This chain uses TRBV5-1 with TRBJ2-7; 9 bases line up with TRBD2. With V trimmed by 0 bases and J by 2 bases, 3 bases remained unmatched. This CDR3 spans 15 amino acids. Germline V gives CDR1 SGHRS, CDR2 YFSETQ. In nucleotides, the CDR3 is TGCGCCAGCAGCTTGGAGGCTAGCGGGACCTACGAGCAGTACTTC. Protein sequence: CASSLEASGTYEQYF.

This chain's CDR3 is CASSELNKGYTF. The DNA for the CDR3 is TGTGCCAGCAGTGAACTAAATAAAGGCTACACCTTC. The chain recombines TRBV25-1 with TRBJ1-2; no reliable D call. CDR3 size: 12 residues. With 2 bases removed from V and 8 bases from J, the gap between germline ends came to 9 bases. Germline CDR1 reads MGHDK; CDR2 reads SYGVNS.

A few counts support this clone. CDR3 residues: CASSQDGSQPQHF. The CDR3 bases are TGCGCCAGCAGCCAAGATGGCAGTCAGCCCCAGCATTTT. The V gene is TRBV4-1, the J gene TRBJ1-5, with no clear D. The CDR3 is 13 amino acids. The V end lost 0 bases, the J end lost 6 bases, and 6 bases lay between the germline ends. CDR1 is MGHRA and CDR2 is YSYEKL in the germline V gene.

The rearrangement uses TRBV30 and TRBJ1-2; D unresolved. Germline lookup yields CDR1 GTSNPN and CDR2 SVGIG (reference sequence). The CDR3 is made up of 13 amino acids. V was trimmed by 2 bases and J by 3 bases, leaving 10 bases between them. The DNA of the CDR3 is TGTGCCTGGAGTCATCGGGCAGACTATGGCTACACCTTC. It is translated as CAWSHRADYGYTF. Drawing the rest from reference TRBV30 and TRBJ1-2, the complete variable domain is SQTIHQWPATLVQPVGSPLSLECTVEGTSNPNLYWYRQAAGRGLQLLFYSVGIGQISSEVPQNLSASRPQDRQFILSSKKLLLSDSGFYLCAWSHRADYGYTFGSGTRLTVV.

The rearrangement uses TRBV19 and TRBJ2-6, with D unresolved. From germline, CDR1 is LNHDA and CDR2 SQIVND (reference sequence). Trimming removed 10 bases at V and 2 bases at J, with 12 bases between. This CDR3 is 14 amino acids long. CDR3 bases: TGTGCCACAATGCCGGAGACTGGGGCCAACGTCCTGACTTTC. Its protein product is CATMPETGANVLTF.